This T cell receptor beta chain was retrieved from a study of radiotherapy plus CTLA-4 blockade in lung cancer. Study details: The study recorded objective responses in 18% of patients and disease control in approximately 31%. Study-level results: The best predictor of response was reported to be early blood T cell clone dynamics, with interferon-beta.

Germline CDR1 and CDR2: SGHTA and FQGNSA. Trimming left V 5 bases short and J 4 bases short, with 11 bases between. CDR3 length: 13 residues. Sequencing was performed with immunoSEQ multiplex PCR; in TCRdb, only in-frame clones are kept and a portion is missing. The sample has around 100,000 clones, around 74% seen once. A note on this clone: Its antigen is as yet unknown.

Sequenced material: peripheral blood, taken from a patient treated with radiotherapy plus ipilimumab. The source is a human donor with non-small cell lung cancer who had a partial response to radiotherapy plus ipilimumab. Some clones in this sample may be carry-over from other donors' samples. The genes are TRBV7-2 and TRBJ2-5; D possibly corresponds to TRBD1 (5 bases). CDR3 sequence (DNA): TGTGCCAGCAGCAGGGGCGGAGTAGAGACCCAGTACTTC. This codes for CASSRGGVETQYF.